The clone carrying this T cell receptor (beta chain) has at least ten counts. A single record per CDR3 protein comes from TCRdb applying MiXCR to the 5' RACE reads. The data contain around 320,000 distinct CDR3 sequences, less than 25% of them singletons. This specimen comes from a study of CD8 T cells in ankylosing spondylitis. The CDR3 has 13 residues. Germline CDR1 is MDHEN and CDR2 is SYDVKM. The germline V and J ends were trimmed by 2 bases and 5 bases, with 8 bases remaining between them. Material: blood, either unsorted or a sorted T cell fraction (not recorded which). This receptor was identified in a female donor with ankylosing spondylitis or in good health (not recorded which). The chain employs TRBV28 and TRBJ2-3; D is unresolved. The CDR3 is CASSLGWIDTQYF. The CDR3, as DNA: TGTGCCAGCAGTTTAGGGTGGATAGATACGCAGTATTTT.